The 16 T cell receptor beta chains listed next were all sequenced from one sample in a study of cytomegalovirus exposure and HLA in healthy donors. The PCR ran on 60 Vbeta and 13 Jbeta primers. Produced via immunoSEQ multiplex PCR; TCRdb's table is partial and in-frame only. The sample lists roughly 200,000 clones, 83% occurring once. Sequenced input: PBMCs. The receptor set was obtained from a middle-aged man in good health and CMV-seropositive.

This rearrangement joins TRBV5-1 to TRBJ2-7; 7 nucleotides align to TRBD1. J was trimmed by 2 bases and V by 4 bases; bases with no gene match: 6. Germline V lookup: CDR1 SGHRS, CDR2 YFSETQ. CDR3 length equals 14 residues. CDR3 sequence (DNA): TGCGCCAGCAGCAGGGGGCTAGGAGCCTACGAGCAGTACTTC. It yields the protein CASSRGLGAYEQYF.

Comments on this clone: At one end the junction does not follow the germline gene, possibly because of a read error. The same CDR3 also results from other DNA sequences found in this sample. This chain uses TRBV6-1 with TRBJ1-1; 8 bases align to TRBD1. Germline values: CDR1 MNHNS, CDR2 SASEGT. The CDR3 contains 15 residues. The CDR3 DNA follows: TGTGCTAGCAGACTCCAGACAGGGGAGAACACTGAAGCTTTCTTT. This translates into CASRLQTGENTEAFF.

The rearrangement links TRBV5-1 to TRBJ2-3; 7 nucleotides line up with TRBD1. This CDR3 spans 16 amino acids. Germline V CDR1 and CDR2: SGHRS, YFSETQ. J gave up 2 bases and V 4 bases, and 10 bases lay outside the gene matches. CDR3 sequence (DNA): TGCGCCAGCAGCCCCCCCGGGACAGCAATCACAGATACGCAGTATTTT. Translating it yields CASSPPGTAITDTQYF.

In its sample, this clone was seen once. This chain connects TRBV27 to TRBJ2-5; TRBD1 agrees at 7 bases. The end of the DNA aligns better with TRBJ2-7, so the J call may be wrong. The CDR3 length is 14 residues. Germline values: CDR1 MNHEY, CDR2 SMNVEV (reference sequence). The CDR3: CASRIETGSYEQYF. CDR3 DNA: TGTGCCAGCAGAATAGAGACAGGGAGCTACGAGCAGTACTTC.

In its sample, this clone was seen once. The gene calls are TRBV6-1 and TRBJ2-1, with D possibly TRBD2 on 6 matching bases. Between the trimmed V and J ends, which lost 3 bases and 6 bases, there was a span of 15 bases. Germline CDR1 MNHNS, CDR2 SASEGT. This CDR3 spans 15 amino acids. The CDR3: CASSDPNGGANEQFF. Here the CDR3 DNA reads TGTGCCAGCAGTGACCCGAACGGCGGGGCCAATGAGCAGTTCTTC.

The chain couples TRBV19 to TRBJ1-1, with 10 bases aligning to TRBD1. This CDR3 contains 15 residues. With 5 bases clipped from V and 5 bases from J, the junction kept 8 bases outside the gene matches. The germline gives CDR1 LNHDA, CDR2 SQIVND (reference sequence). The CDR3 reads CASSDRDRGRTEAFF. CDR3 nucleotide sequence: TGTGCCAGTAGTGACCGGGACAGGGGTCGGACTGAAGCTTTCTTT.

This sequence joins TRBV5-6 and TRBJ2-5, with 7 nucleotides matching TRBD1. Germline V gives CDR1 SGHDT, CDR2 YYEEEE. The CDR3 runs 11 residues. After removal of 3 bases from V and 11 bases from J, the junction contained 4 bases not matched to a gene. The CDR3 protein is CASSYGQEQYF. The CDR3 DNA reads as TGTGCCAGCAGCTACGGACAGGAGCAGTACTTC.

This clone was counted a single time. This chain connects TRBV7-2 to TRBJ1-1, with D perhaps matching TRBD1 (6 bases). Trimming removed 5 bases from V and 3 bases from J, with 16 bases in between. CDR3 size: 15 residues. The V gene's germline CDR1 is SGHTA and CDR2 FQGNSA. In DNA, the CDR3 is TGTGCCAGCAGCACACGAGGGGGGGGCCACACTGAAGCTTTCTTT. Its protein product is CASSTRGGGHTEAFF. Drawing the rest from reference TRBV7-2 and TRBJ1-1, the complete variable domain is GAGVSQSPSNKVTEKGKDVELRCDPISGHTALYWYRQSLGQGLEFLIYFQGNSAPDKSGLPSDRFSAERTGGSVSTLTIQRTQQEDSAVYLCASSTRGGGHTEAFFGQGTRLTVV.

This clone showed up just once. The junction departs from the called germline gene at one end, perhaps through a read error. The J gene is TRBJ2-6, the V gene TRBV30; a possible D gene is TRBD1 (5 bases). The CDR3 is made up of 14 amino acids. In germline, CDR1 is GTSNPN, CDR2 SVGIG (reference sequence). In nucleotides, the CDR3 is TGTGCCTGGAGTGTACCGGCTGGGGCCAACGGCCTGACTTTC. Its protein product is CAWSVPAGANGLTF.

The rearrangement links TRBV19 to TRBJ2-7; TRBD2 matches 10 bases. The CDR3 extends over 16 amino acids. Germline trimming cut 5 bases from V and 4 bases from J; bases unmatched to any gene: 11. The germline V gene has CDR1 LNHDA and CDR2 SQIVND (reference sequence). CDR3 region: CASSLSSGSFGYEQYF. Written as DNA, the CDR3 is TGTGCCAGTAGTCTTTCTAGCGGGAGTTTTGGTTACGAGCAGTACTTC.

The chain couples TRBV28 to TRBJ2-5; the match to TRBD2 covers 10 bases. V shed 5 bases and J 3 bases; nucleotides not matched to a gene: 15. This CDR3 has 18 residues. Germline assignment: CDR1 MDHEN and CDR2 SYDVKM. DNA of the CDR3: TGTGCCAGCAGTCCTAAGGTCCCCCAGCTAGCGGGAGAAGAGACCCAGTACTTC. Translated, it gives CASSPKVPQLAGEETQYF.

Comment on this clone: Germline and junction disagree at one end, which may indicate a read error. The sample carries other DNA sequences with the same CDR3. J is TRBJ1-2 and V is TRBV6-5; no clear D. Looked up from germline, CDR1 is MNHEY and CDR2 is SVGAGI. There are 13 residues in the CDR3. The CDR3 protein is CASSYTVTYGYTF. Written as DNA, the CDR3 is TGTGCCAGCAGTTACACAGTGACCTATGGCTATACCTTC.

The chain couples TRBV28 to TRBJ1-4, with D perhaps TRBD1 (6 bases). The CDR3 extends over 14 amino acids. Germline loops: CDR1 MDHEN, CDR2 SYDVKM. The V and J ends lost 2 bases and 8 bases respectively, with 12 bases between them. The CDR3 coding sequence is TGTGCCAGCAGTTTAATCGGGACAAAGGAAAAACTGTTTTTT. Translating it yields CASSLIGTKEKLFF.

Note on this clone: Within the sample, other DNA sequences also encode this same CDR3. The rearrangement uses TRBV5-1 and TRBJ1-1; 7 nucleotides line up with TRBD1. CDR3 size: 13 residues. With V trimmed by 1 base and J by 3 bases, 0 bases remained unmatched. The germline V gene has CDR1 SGHRS and CDR2 YFSETQ. The CDR3 nucleotides read TGCGCCAGCAGCTTGACAGGGGACACTGAAGCTTTCTTT. Amino acids: CASSLTGDTEAFF.

The rearrangement joins TRBV5-6 to TRBJ2-7, with 8 nucleotides matching TRBD2. The junction had 9 bases not matched to a gene; V was cut back by 4 bases and J by 3 bases. From germline, CDR1 is SGHDT and CDR2 YYEEEE. The CDR3 has 15 residues. The CDR3 nucleotides read TGTGCCAGCAGCACCTCCCCGACTAGCGACTACGAGCAGTACTTC. It codes for CASSTSPTSDYEQYF.

The V and J genes are TRBV1 and TRBJ2-5; the listed D gene, TRBD2, was not tested against the DNA. TRBV1 is termed a pseudogene. The CDR3 has 16 amino acids. In nucleotides, the CDR3 is TGCACCAGCAGCCAAGACCAGCGGGAGACGGGGGAGACCCAGTACTTC. It translates to CTSSQDQRETGETQYF.